Presented here are 16 T cell receptor beta chains from one specimen sequenced in a study of CD8 T cells in Susac syndrome. When the RNA was reverse transcribed, random hexamers were used with an input of roughly 0.5 to 1 ug. TCRdb analysed the immunoSEQ multiplex PCR reads with MiXCR anew, one entry per CDR3 protein. The sample lists 100,000 to 150,000 distinct CDR3 sequences, roughly 95% occurring once. Sample: CD4+ T cells from PBMCs. All receptors derive from a human donor in good health.

The chain links TRBV25-1 to TRBJ2-1; 9 bases agree with TRBD1. The V segment lost 8 bases and the J segment 7 bases; nucleotides outside the gene matches: 12. Germline CDR1 MGHDK, CDR2 SYGVNS. The CDR3 is made up of 15 amino acids. As DNA, the CDR3 is TGTGCCAGCGGCCCGAACAGGGGGCCTGCGAATGAGCAGTTCTTC. Amino acids: CASGPNRGPANEQFF. Drawing the rest from reference TRBV25-1 and TRBJ2-1, the complete variable domain is EADIYQTPRYLVIGTGKKITLECSQTMGHDKMYWYQQDPGMELHLIHYSYGVNSTEKGDLSSESTVSRIRTEHFPLTLESARPSHTSQYLCASGPNRGPANEQFFGPGTRLTVL.

The chain is built from TRBV7-9 and TRBJ2-1, with TRBD2 matching 11 bases. The germline gives CDR1 SEHNR, CDR2 FQNEAQ (reference sequence). Germline trimming cut 5 bases from V and 2 bases from J; bases unmatched to any gene: 2. The CDR3 is 15 amino acids. Here the CDR3 DNA reads TGTGCCAGCAGCCGACTAGCGGGACCCTACAATGAGCAGTTCTTC. Translation: CASSRLAGPYNEQFF.

The chain has TRBV9 and TRBJ2-1; 8 nucleotides align to TRBD2. The CDR3 runs to 15 residues. Germline-derived CDR1 and CDR2 are SGDLS and YYNGEE. V was pared by 4 bases and J by 5 bases, with 8 bases of the junction left unmatched. The CDR3 loop reads CASSPGGRTNNEQFF. The DNA for the CDR3 is TGTGCCAGCAGCCCTGGCGGGAGGACTAACAATGAGCAGTTCTTC.

This chain joins TRBV19 and TRBJ2-1; the D is unclear. Germline values: CDR1 LNHDA, CDR2 SQIVND (reference sequence). The ends were cut back, 10 bases at V and 4 bases at J, with 8 bases in the middle. The CDR3 runs to 11 residues. The DNA of the CDR3 is TGTGCCACACGCGCATACAATGAGCAGTTCTTC. It yields the protein CATRAYNEQFF.

DNA for the CDR3: TGCAGCGTTGAGTCCCAGGGCCAGCCCCAGCATTTT. This gives the protein CSVESQGQPQHF. This chain links TRBV29-1 with TRBJ1-5; possible D gene TRBD1, 5 bases. Germline V gene sequence: CDR1 SQVTM, CDR2 ANQGSEA. The germline V and J ends were trimmed by 3 bases and 7 bases, with 10 bases remaining between them. The CDR3 runs to 12 residues.

This chain uses TRBV29-1 with TRBJ2-7; D is unresolved. The ends were cut back, 4 bases at V and 0 bases at J, with 13 bases in the middle. Germline V CDR1 and CDR2: SQVTM, ANQGSEA. This CDR3 region has 14 residues. The CDR3 DNA sequence: TGCAGCGTTGCGGTCAGGATGAGCTCCTACGAGCAGTACTTC. Translating it yields CSVAVRMSSYEQYF.

The V and J genes are TRBV7-2 and TRBJ1-2; tentative D call: TRBD1 (6 bases). Trimming removed 5 bases at V and 4 bases at J, with 17 bases between. Per germline, CDR1 SGHTA and CDR2 FQGNSA. CDR3 length equals 15 residues. The CDR3 spells CASSIDSTGSYGYTF. The CDR3 bases are TGTGCCAGCAGCATTGATTCGACAGGCTCCTATGGCTACACCTTC.

This clonotype was detected once. This chain joins TRBV29-1 and TRBJ2-5; perhaps TRBD1 as D (5 bases). The germline V and J ends were trimmed by 6 bases and 4 bases, with 12 bases remaining between them. CDR1 is SQVTM, CDR2 ANQGSEA, per germline. CDR3 size: 12 residues. The CDR3 loop reads CSVADGAETQYF. The CDR3 nucleotides read TGCAGCGTAGCCGATGGGGCAGAGACCCAGTACTTC.

The chain couples TRBV20-1 to TRBJ2-7; TRBD2 might be the D (6 bases). CDR1 is DFQATT and CDR2 is SNEGSKA in the germline V gene (reference sequence). V gave up 8 bases and J gave up 4 bases, with 18 bases separating them. The CDR3 totals 13 residues. The CDR3 here is CSPSSGLHYEQYF. In DNA, the CDR3 is TGCAGTCCATCCTCGGGACTCCATTACGAGCAGTACTTC.

To note about this clonotype: An end of the junction does not agree with germline; a read error may underlie this. The chain couples TRBV4-2 to TRBJ1-1, with D perhaps TRBD1 (5 bases). Germline-derived CDR1 and CDR2 are LGHNA and YNFKEQ. This CDR3 spans 15 amino acids. The CDR3 DNA sequence: TGTGCCAGCAGCCTAGGGGACCATATGAACACTGAAGTTTTCTTT. It yields the protein CASSLGDHMNTEVFF.

This chain connects TRBV2 to TRBJ1-4; D unclear. Trimming took 2 bases from V and 8 from J, leaving 12 bases between them. Germline CDR1 is SNHLY and CDR2 is FYNNEI. This CDR3 contains 14 residues. The CDR3 region is CASSESFASEKLFF. The CDR3 nucleotides read TGTGCCAGCAGTGAATCTTTCGCCAGCGAAAAACTGTTTTTT. Combining the CDR3 with reference TRBV2 and TRBJ1-4 gives the whole variable domain EPEVTQTPSHQVTQMGQEVILRCVPISNHLYFYWYRQILGQKVEFLVSFYNNEISEKSEIFDDQFSVERPDGSNFTLKIRSTKLEDSAMYFCASSESFASEKLFFGSGTQLSVL.

V usage is TRBV7-2 and J usage is TRBJ2-4; the D call may be TRBD1 or TRBD2 (5 bases each). V lost 5 bases, J lost 8 bases, and 16 bases lay in between. Germline V gene lookup returns CDR1 SGHTA and CDR2 FQGNSA. This CDR3 has 14 amino acids. The CDR3 region is CASSPSRGGYIQYF. In DNA, the CDR3 is TGTGCCAGCAGCCCCTCGAGGGGTGGGTACATTCAGTACTTC.

The J gene is TRBJ2-2, the V gene TRBV18; D possibly uses TRBD1 or TRBD2 (5 bases each). V was shortened by 2 bases and J by 4 bases, with 11 bases between the two germline ends. CDR1 is KGHSH and CDR2 is LQKENI in the germline V gene. The CDR3 is made up of 15 amino acids. The CDR3 DNA sequence: TGTGCCAGCTCACCAGAGGGGATGAGCACCGGGGAGCTGTTTTTT. This sequence encodes CASSPEGMSTGELFF.

V and J are TRBV12-3 or TRBV12-4 and TRBJ2-5; D is possibly TRBD1 (6 bases). The CDR3 length is 15 residues. The ends were cut back, 3 bases at V and 7 bases at J, with 18 bases in the middle. The CDR3 reads CASSFGGQGLVTQYF. The CDR3 nucleotides are TGTGCCAGCAGTTTTGGGGGCCAGGGTTTGGTGACCCAGTACTTC.

The chain links TRBV18 to TRBJ2-2; weak D call: TRBD2 (6 bases). CDR1 and CDR2 from the germline V gene are KGHSH and LQKENI. Trimming shortened V by 4 bases and J by 4 bases, and 16 bases separated the two germline ends. This CDR3 region has 16 residues. The CDR3 reads CASSLSGGSLTGELFF. CDR3 coding DNA: TGTGCCAGCTCACTGAGTGGAGGGAGTCTCACCGGGGAGCTGTTTTTT.

J is TRBJ2-5 and V is TRBV27, with D uncertain. V lost 4 bases and J lost 5, with 5 bases in between. CDR1 is MNHEY, CDR2 SMNVEV, per germline (reference sequence). The CDR3 has 11 amino acids. CDR3 nucleotides: TGTGCCAGCAGTTCTAGGGAGACCCAGTACTTC. Its protein is CASSSRETQYF.